Following are 4 T cell receptor beta chains from one sample sequenced in a study of cytomegalovirus exposure and HLA in healthy donors. This PCR relied on a set of 60 Vbeta primers and 13 Jbeta primers. The table came from immunoSEQ multiplex PCR; TCRdb's copy has only in-frame clones and leaves some out. The sample lists about 83,000 clones, 75% to 85% occurring once. The specimen sequenced was PBMCs. The receptors shown here come from a woman aged 25 to 45 in good health and CMV-seronegative.

The V call is TRBV5-1, the J call TRBJ2-5, with 15 bases that match TRBD2. CDR3 length: 15 amino acids. V dropped 2 bases and J dropped 5; count of bases not matched to a gene: 1. In germline, CDR1 is SGHRS, CDR2 YFSETQ. In nucleotides, the CDR3 is TGCGCCAGCAGCTTTGGGACTAGCGGGGGGGAGACCCAGTACTTC. Its translation is CASSFGTSGGETQYF.

The chain has TRBV6-4 and TRBJ1-3; no reliable D call. V lost 2 bases and J 0 bases, leaving 11 bases between the germline ends. This CDR3 region has 16 residues. From germline, CDR1 is MRHNA and CDR2 SNTAGT. The CDR3 DNA reads as TGTGCCAGCAGTGACCGGTTAGGGAGCTCTGGAAACACCATATATTTT. Residues: CASSDRLGSSGNTIYF.

V is TRBV12-2 and J is TRBJ2-1; the table's D call of TRBD1 was not tested on the DNA. TRBV12-2 is noted as a pseudogene. This CDR3 contains 18 residues. The CDR3 here is CASSEVTPRGNPYNEQFF. The CDR3 DNA reads TGTGCAAGTTCAGAAGTCACCCCCAGGGGTAACCCCTACAATGAGCAGTTCTTC.

The chain couples TRBV4-3 to TRBJ2-7; 11 bases match TRBD2. Germline V lookup: CDR1 LGHNA, CDR2 YSLEER. With 0 bases clipped from V and 5 bases from J, the junction kept 3 bases outside the gene matches. This CDR3 has 15 amino acids. DNA for the CDR3: TGCGCCAGCAGCCAAGATAGCGGGAGGGCCCACGAGCAGTACTTC. As protein: CASSQDSGRAHEQYF.